These T cell receptor beta chains were read from a single sample in a study of human T cells and chemical hapten exposure. MiXCR, run by TCRdb on the 5' RACE reads, gives a single entry per CDR3 protein. The sample lists under 150,000 distinct CDR3 sequences, approximately 20% occurring once. The source is a human donor in good health. CDR3s include the opening cysteine and the closing phenylalanine or tryptophan. A D gene is named only where the DNA matches it firmly. The size entry is marked missing in some rows and otherwise reads once, few, many or a size class.

cdr3_aa: CASSLSLGTDTQYF
cdr3_nt: TGCGCCAGCAGCTTGTCGCTAGGTACAGATACGCAGTATTTT
j_call: TRBJ2-3
clone_size: .
v_call: TRBV5-1
d_call: .
cdr3_length: 14

cdr3_aa: CASSSGRPEDEQYF
cdr3_nt: TGCGCCAGCAGTAGCGGGAGGCCGGAGGATGAGCAGTACTTC
j_call: TRBJ2-7
clone_size: .
v_call: TRBV5-1
d_call: TRBD2
cdr3_length: 14

cdr3_aa: CASSLGLAGQETQYF
cdr3_nt: TGCGCCAGCAGCTTGGGACTAGCGGGACAAGAGACCCAGTACTTC
j_call: TRBJ2-5
clone_size: .
v_call: TRBV5-1
d_call: TRBD2
cdr3_length: 15

cdr3_aa: CASSSGSQPQHF
cdr3_nt: TGTGCCAGCAGTTCGGGGAGTCAGCCCCAGCATTTT
j_call: TRBJ1-5
clone_size: few
v_call: TRBV6-5
d_call: .
cdr3_length: 12

cdr3_aa: CASSLGEATSRYEQYF
cdr3_nt: TGTGCCAGCAGCTTAGGGGAAGCGACCAGCCGTTACGAGCAGTACTTC
j_call: TRBJ2-7
clone_size: .
v_call: TRBV11-2
d_call: .
cdr3_length: 16

cdr3_aa: CASSSLRDRRYNEQFF
cdr3_nt: TGTGCCAGCAGCTCTCTCCGGGACAGGCGATACAATGAGCAGTTCTTC
j_call: TRBJ2-1
clone_size: few
v_call: TRBV11-2
d_call: TRBD1
cdr3_length: 16

cdr3_aa: CATSDSGTNTDTQYF
cdr3_nt: TGTGCCACCAGTGATTCCGGGACAAACACAGATACGCAGTATTTT
j_call: TRBJ2-3
clone_size: .
v_call: TRBV24-1
d_call: .
cdr3_length: 15

cdr3_aa: CASSSLPERNTEAFF
cdr3_nt: TGTGCCAGCAGTTCCCTCCCAGAGCGGAACACTGAAGCTTTCTTT
j_call: TRBJ1-1
clone_size: many
v_call: TRBV13
d_call: .
cdr3_length: 15

cdr3_aa: CASSEYSGRANEQFF
cdr3_nt: TGTGCCAGCAGTGAATATAGCGGGAGGGCCAATGAGCAGTTCTTC
j_call: TRBJ2-1
clone_size: few
v_call: TRBV6-1
d_call: TRBD2
cdr3_length: 15

cdr3_aa: CATSDHGQGRRGNEQFF
cdr3_nt: TGTGCCACCAGTGACCACGGACAGGGGCGGAGGGGAAATGAGCAGTTCTTC
j_call: TRBJ2-1
clone_size: .
v_call: TRBV24-1
d_call: TRBD1
cdr3_length: 17

cdr3_aa: CASSQGRVGTGELFF
cdr3_nt: TGCGCCAGCAGCCAGGGCAGGGTGGGCACCGGGGAGCTGTTTTTT
j_call: TRBJ2-2
clone_size: .
v_call: TRBV4-1
d_call: .
cdr3_length: 15

cdr3_aa: CASSPIWRGDNSPLHF
cdr3_nt: TGTGCCAGCAGTCCGATTTGGAGGGGCGATAATTCACCCCTCCACTTT
j_call: TRBJ1-6
clone_size: .
v_call: TRBV27
d_call: .
cdr3_length: 16

cdr3_aa: CSASSGRANSPLHF
cdr3_nt: TGCAGTGCTAGCTCCGGCAGGGCAAATTCACCCCTCCACTTT
j_call: TRBJ1-6
clone_size: .
v_call: TRBV20-1
d_call: .
cdr3_length: 14

cdr3_aa: CASSLKGGIDTQYF
cdr3_nt: TGTGCCAGCAGCCTGAAGGGCGGGATAGATACGCAGTATTTT
j_call: TRBJ2-3
clone_size: few
v_call: TRBV3-1
d_call: .
cdr3_length: 14

cdr3_aa: CASGGLAGGNEQFF
cdr3_nt: TGTGCCAGCGGGGGACTAGCGGGAGGGAATGAGCAGTTCTTC
j_call: TRBJ2-1
clone_size: .
v_call: TRBV6-5
d_call: TRBD2
cdr3_length: 14

cdr3_aa: CASSLYGGYNTEAFF
cdr3_nt: TGTGCCAGCAGTTTATATGGGGGATATAACACTGAAGCTTTCTTT
j_call: TRBJ1-1
clone_size: .
v_call: TRBV28
d_call: .
cdr3_length: 15

cdr3_aa: CASSPLAEQYF
cdr3_nt: TGTGCCAGCAGTCCCCTAGCGGAGCAGTACTTC
j_call: TRBJ2-7
clone_size: .
v_call: TRBV6-2/TRBV6-3
d_call: .
cdr3_length: 11

cdr3_aa: CAWARTEKEQYF
cdr3_nt: TGTGCCTGGGCTCGGACAGAGAAAGAGCAGTACTTC
j_call: TRBJ2-7
clone_size: .
v_call: TRBV30
d_call: .
cdr3_length: 12

cdr3_aa: CAVGDGVPAHNEQFF
cdr3_nt: TGTGCCGTGGGTGATGGCGTCCCCGCGCACAATGAGCAGTTCTTC
j_call: TRBJ2-1
clone_size: few
v_call: TRBV10-3
d_call: .
cdr3_length: 15

cdr3_aa: CASSFHYGDLAKNIQYF
cdr3_nt: TGTGCCAGCAGCTTCCACTATGGGGATTTAGCCAAAAACATTCAGTACTTC
j_call: TRBJ2-4
clone_size: many
v_call: TRBV11-2
d_call: .
cdr3_length: 17

cdr3_aa: CSSTTSGGTLSYYNEQFF
cdr3_nt: TGCAGTTCTACGACCTCTGGGGGGACCCTCTCATACTACAATGAGCAGTTCTTC
j_call: TRBJ2-1
clone_size: .
v_call: TRBV20-1
d_call: .
cdr3_length: 18

cdr3_aa: CASSLESTVGGETQYF
cdr3_nt: TGTGCCAGCAGCTTGGAGAGCACGGTGGGGGGAGAGACCCAGTACTTC
j_call: TRBJ2-5
clone_size: .
v_call: TRBV5-5
d_call: .
cdr3_length: 16

cdr3_aa: CASSQSTTYEQYF
cdr3_nt: TGCGCCAGCAGCCAATCCACCACCTACGAGCAGTACTTC
j_call: TRBJ2-7
clone_size: .
v_call: TRBV4-1
d_call: .
cdr3_length: 13

cdr3_aa: CASSYSVRDPNQPQHF
cdr3_nt: TGTGCCAGCAGTTACAGCGTCCGGGACCCGAATCAGCCCCAGCATTTT
j_call: TRBJ1-5
clone_size: .
v_call: TRBV6-2/TRBV6-3
d_call: .
cdr3_length: 16

cdr3_aa: CSEKETQYF
cdr3_nt: TGCAGTGAAAAAGAGACCCAGTACTTC
j_call: TRBJ2-5
clone_size: few
v_call: TRBV20-1
d_call: .
cdr3_length: 9

cdr3_aa: CSVGRQAPYEQYF
cdr3_nt: TGCAGCGTTGGTCGACAGGCGCCCTACGAGCAGTACTTC
j_call: TRBJ2-7
clone_size: .
v_call: TRBV29-1
d_call: .
cdr3_length: 13

cdr3_aa: CAISGASGNDLAKNIQYF
cdr3_nt: TGTGCCATCAGTGGGGCTAGCGGGAACGACCTAGCCAAAAACATTCAGTACTTC
j_call: TRBJ2-4
clone_size: few
v_call: TRBV10-3
d_call: TRBD2
cdr3_length: 18

cdr3_aa: CASSYHRMAGHTDTQYF
cdr3_nt: TGTGCCAGCAGTTACCACCGGATGGCGGGGCACACAGATACGCAGTATTTT
j_call: TRBJ2-3
clone_size: .
v_call: TRBV6-5
d_call: .
cdr3_length: 17

cdr3_aa: CASSNSGSTDTQYF
cdr3_nt: TGTGCCAGCAGCAATAGCGGGAGCACAGATACGCAGTATTTT
j_call: TRBJ2-3
clone_size: .
v_call: TRBV11-3
d_call: TRBD2
cdr3_length: 14

cdr3_aa: CASSQGPGSYEQYF
cdr3_nt: TGCGCCAGCAGCCAAGGTCCAGGTTCCTACGAGCAGTACTTC
j_call: TRBJ2-7
clone_size: few
v_call: TRBV4-1
d_call: .
cdr3_length: 14

cdr3_aa: CASSLVLGGRAGNEQFF
cdr3_nt: TGTGCCAGCAGTTTAGTATTAGGCGGGAGGGCAGGGAATGAGCAGTTCTTC
j_call: TRBJ2-1
clone_size: few
v_call: TRBV12-3/TRBV12-4
d_call: TRBD2
cdr3_length: 17